This entry lists 20 T cell receptor beta chains sequenced from one sample in a study of T cell repertoires in cytomegalovirus infection. TCRdb reprocessed the reads via MiXCR and lists one record per CDR3 protein. The top ten clones hold 15% to 20% of a sample with hundreds of thousands of distinct CDR3 sequences, approximately 33% of them seen once. No antigens are known for them. Here the sequenced sample was cultured PBMCs, taken from culture after CMV antigen stimulation. The receptors here all came from a human donor in good health (CMV status not recorded). Some clones in this sample may be carry-over from other donors' samples.

In its sample, this clonotype was seen many times. The chain joins TRBV7-6 to TRBJ2-7; a weak D match, TRBD1 (5 bases). The CDR3 consists of 14 residues. Germline CDR1 reads SGHVS; CDR2 reads FNYEAQ. V was shortened by 0 bases and J by 2 bases, with 8 bases between the two germline ends. The chain's CDR3 is CASSLASGTYEQYF. The CDR3 nucleotides are TGTGCCAGCAGCTTAGCGTCAGGGACCTACGAGCAGTACTTC.

This clonotype was counted between two and nine times. V is TRBV19 and J is TRBJ1-1, with 10 bases matching TRBD1. Trimming took 5 bases from V and 1 from J; bases not matched to a gene: 4. CDR1 is LNHDA, CDR2 SQIVND, per germline (reference sequence). The CDR3 totals 15 residues. The CDR3 DNA reads TGTGCCAGTAGTCCCGACAGGGGGCCGAACACTGAAGCTTTCTTT. This codes for CASSPDRGPNTEAFF.

This rearrangement joins TRBV5-1 to TRBJ1-3; D gene uncertain. Germline V gene sequence: CDR1 SGHRS, CDR2 YFSETQ. There are 16 residues in the CDR3. With 7 bases removed from V and 0 bases from J, the gap between germline ends came to 17 bases. The chain's CDR3 is CASALRSGGSGNTIYF. CDR3 bases: TGCGCCAGCGCACTCCGGTCGGGCGGCTCTGGAAACACCATATATTTT.

The chain has TRBV7-9 and TRBJ1-5; the D is unclear. V dropped 6 bases and J dropped 8 bases, with 11 bases sitting between them. In germline, CDR1 is SEHNR, CDR2 FQNEAQ (reference sequence). The CDR3 is 12 amino acids. CDR3 protein: CASSYGLEPQHF. CDR3 sequence (DNA): TGTGCCAGCAGTTACGGACTAGAGCCCCAGCATTTT.

This sequence joins TRBV15 and TRBJ2-7; D possibly corresponds to TRBD2 (5 bases). Looked up from germline, CDR1 is LNHNV and CDR2 is YYDKDF (reference sequence). The length of the CDR3 is 13 residues. V was trimmed by 5 bases and J by 2 bases, leaving 10 bases between them. The CDR3: CATSYGIAYEQYF. The CDR3 DNA is TGTGCCACCAGCTACGGGATTGCCTACGAGCAGTACTTC.

V is TRBV10-3 and J is TRBJ2-3, with D possibly TRBD1 on 6 matching bases. The germline V gene encodes CDR1 ENHRY and CDR2 SYGVKD. The length of the CDR3 is 14 residues. V was clipped by 4 bases and J by 6 bases, with 14 bases between them. CDR3 region: CAISVGQGIDTQYF. In DNA form, the CDR3 reads TGTGCCATCAGTGTGGGGCAGGGGATCGATACGCAGTATTTT.

The chain carries TRBV18 and TRBJ2-1, with 15 bases identical to TRBD2. The CDR3 has 18 amino acids. Germline CDR1 reads KGHSH; CDR2 reads LQKENI. V lost 4 bases to trimming and J lost 3 bases; unmatched junction nucleotides: 7. CDR3 amino acids: CASSQGLAGGRFYNEQFF. CDR3 nucleotides: TGTGCCAGCTCACAGGGACTAGCGGGAGGACGGTTCTACAATGAGCAGTTCTTC.

V gene TRBV2 combines with J gene TRBJ1-1; D call uncertain. CDR1 is SNHLY and CDR2 is FYNNEI in the germline V gene. This CDR3 has 10 residues. V was shortened by 10 bases and J by 5 bases, with 8 bases between the two germline ends. CDR3 DNA sequence: TGTGCCACCCAGAAGACTGAAGCTTTCTTT. Encoded protein: CATQKTEAFF.

This clonotype was seen only a few times. The chain combines TRBV7-2 with TRBJ1-5, with D unclear. Trimming cost V 3 bases and J 4 bases, with 10 bases left between them. Germline V gene sequence: CDR1 SGHTA, CDR2 FQGNSA. This CDR3 is 14 amino acids long. The CDR3 nucleotides are TGTGCCAGCAGCTTTGGTTGGCGAAATCAGCCCCAGCATTTT. This translates into CASSFGWRNQPQHF.

The genes are TRBV12-3 or TRBV12-4 and TRBJ2-1, with a tentative D call TRBD1 (6 bases). The CDR3 totals 16 residues. The V end lost 5 bases, the J end lost 4 bases, and 18 bases lay between the germline ends. The CDR3 reads CASSNTGHSSYNEQFF. The CDR3 nucleotides read TGTGCCAGCAGTAACACGGGACATAGTTCATACAATGAGCAGTTCTTC.

This clonotype has a handful of counts. The J gene is TRBJ2-1, the V gene TRBV6-2 or TRBV6-3; no clear D gene. Germline V gene sequence: CDR1 MNHEY, CDR2 SVGEGT. Between the trimmed V and J ends, which lost 7 bases and 5 bases, there was a span of 12 bases. This CDR3 comprises 13 residues. The CDR3 region is CASTPTENNEQFF. CDR3 DNA sequence: TGTGCCAGCACCCCCACAGAAAACAATGAGCAGTTCTTC.

The chain combines TRBV6-1 with TRBJ2-3, with 8 bases identical to TRBD2. Germline lookup yields CDR1 MNHNS and CDR2 SASEGT. The CDR3 totals 14 residues. Trimming cost V 3 bases and J 4 bases; bases outside gene matches: 3. CDR3 coding DNA: TGTGCCAGCAGTGACGGGGGGGCCGCAGATACGCAGTATTTT. As protein: CASSDGGAADTQYF.

V and J are TRBV25-1 and TRBJ2-1, with 9 bases that match TRBD2. Germline-derived CDR1 and CDR2 are MGHDK and SYGVNS. The CDR3 is made up of 14 amino acids. The V gene end was trimmed by 5 bases and the J gene end by 9 bases; junction bases not matched to a gene: 8. CDR3 residues: CASSPRTSVGEQFF. The CDR3 region has the DNA TGTGCCAGCAGTCCACGGACTAGCGTGGGTGAGCAGTTCTTC.

There are a few counts of this clonotype. J is TRBJ2-1 and V is TRBV20-1; 8 positions agree with TRBD2. Germline-derived CDR1 and CDR2 are DFQATT and SNEGSKA (reference sequence). With V trimmed by 3 bases and J by 8 bases, 9 bases remained unmatched. The CDR3 has 14 residues. CDR3 in amino acids: CSASSGTPRDEQFF. Written as DNA, the CDR3 is TGCAGTGCTAGTAGCGGGACGCCCAGGGATGAGCAGTTCTTC.

This chain connects TRBV4-2 to TRBJ2-1, with 9 bases lining up with TRBD2. V lost 4 bases, J lost 10 bases, and 17 bases stayed unmatched. The CDR3 spans 17 residues. Germline CDR1 and CDR2: LGHNA and YNFKEQ. CDR3 nucleotides: TGTGCCAGCAGCCTTGTCCTAGCGGGGTCAGTCGATCTCGAGCAGTTCTTC. This sequence encodes CASSLVLAGSVDLEQFF.

This chain joins TRBV7-8 and TRBJ2-1, with a tentative D call TRBD2 (5 bases). The V gene's germline CDR1 is SGHVS and CDR2 FQNEAQ. This CDR3 has 17 residues. V lost 2 bases and J lost 0, with 14 bases in between. The CDR3 region is CASSLKRQGSSYNEQFF. The CDR3 region has the DNA TGTGCCAGCAGCTTAAAAAGGCAAGGGAGCTCCTACAATGAGCAGTTCTTC.

J is TRBJ1-1 and V is TRBV19; unclear D gene. CDR3 size: 14 residues. Germline loops: CDR1 LNHDA, CDR2 SQIVND (reference sequence). The V end lost 3 bases, the J end lost 2 bases, and 10 bases lay between the germline ends. The CDR3 bases are TGTGCCAGTAGTATCACGGGAAGCAACACTGAAGCTTTCTTT. This sequence encodes CASSITGSNTEAFF. Drawing the rest from reference TRBV19 and TRBJ1-1, the complete variable domain is DGGITQSPKYLFRKEGQNVTLSCEQNLNHDAMYWYRQDPGQGLRLIYYSQIVNDFQKGDIAEGYSVSREKKESFPLTVTSAQKNPTAFYLCASSITGSNTEAFFGQGTRLTVV.

This clonotype has just a few counts. This sequence joins TRBV10-3 and TRBJ2-7; maybe TRBD2 (6 bases). Germline V gene sequence: CDR1 ENHRY, CDR2 SYGVKD. The V gene lost 3 bases and the J gene lost 3 bases, with 15 bases spanning the gap. The CDR3 sequence is 15 residues long. The CDR3 loop reads CAISESPGLYYEQYF. Here the CDR3 DNA reads TGTGCCATCAGTGAATCACCCGGACTATACTACGAGCAGTACTTC.

The J gene is TRBJ1-2, the V gene TRBV20-1, with 10 positions matching TRBD1. V lost 3 bases and J lost 6; bases outside the gene matches: 16. The CDR3 has 17 amino acids. Germline lookup yields CDR1 DFQATT and CDR2 SNEGSKA (reference sequence). As DNA, the CDR3 is TGCAGTGCTAGGCCGACAGGGACAGGGGCCGGAGGAAATGGCTACACCTTC. This sequence encodes CSARPTGTGAGGNGYTF.

The gene calls are TRBV5-1 and TRBJ2-7; D is ambiguous. The CDR3 is 16 amino acids. Trimming took 0 bases from V and 3 from J, leaving 16 bases between them. Germline CDR1 reads SGHRS; CDR2 reads YFSETQ. The CDR3 region has the DNA TGCGCCAGCAGCTTGGGGCCACTGCGGTTGGACTACGAGCAGTACTTC. Protein product: CASSLGPLRLDYEQYF.